The 10 T cell receptor beta chains presented below share a single source sample, sequenced in a study of long-term antiretroviral therapy in people with HIV. Sequencing relied on immunoSEQ assay v3.0, run at survey level. Only in-frame clones appear in the TCRdb table, and some are missing; sequencing was by immunoSEQ multiplex PCR. The sample shows tens of thousands of clones, 80% of them seen only once. Sequencing used unsorted PBMCs, obtained 0.3 years after starting antiretroviral therapy. The receptors stem from a man aged 35-49 years with HIV.

This chain connects TRBV7-8 to TRBJ2-1; D unclear. Germline lookup yields CDR1 SGHVS and CDR2 FQNEAQ. Trimming left V 6 bases short and J 0 bases short, with 12 bases between. The CDR3 totals 15 residues. CDR3 sequence: CASRISVPSYNEQFF. The CDR3 region has the DNA TGTGCCAGCAGGATAAGCGTTCCCTCCTACAATGAGCAGTTCTTC.

CDR3: CATQEGQQETQYF. CDR3 in DNA: TGTGCCACCCAGGAGGGACAGCAAGAGACCCAGTACTTC. V is TRBV10-3 and J is TRBJ2-5; D may be TRBD1 (7 bases). The CDR3 loop spans 13 amino acids. Looked up from germline, CDR1 is ENHRY and CDR2 is SYGVKD. V was pared by 10 bases and J by 2 bases, with 14 bases between.

V usage is TRBV7-2 and J usage is TRBJ2-3, with a possible D match to TRBD1 (6 bases). Germline-derived CDR1 and CDR2 are SGHTA and FQGNSA. This CDR3 has 13 amino acids. Between the trimmed V and J ends, which lost 5 bases and 2 bases, there was a span of 8 bases. Here the CDR3 reads CASSGDNTDTQYF. In nucleotides, the CDR3 is TGTGCCAGCAGCGGGGACAACACAGATACGCAGTATTTT.

This clone has only one observation. DNA for the CDR3: TGCGCCAGCAGCCAAGACCGCGGACAGGGAAATGAAAAACTGTTTTTT. Encoded protein: CASSQDRGQGNEKLFF. This chain joins TRBV4-3 and TRBJ1-4; 8 positions match TRBD1. CDR1 LGHNA and CDR2 YSLEER come from the germline V gene. V shed 0 bases, J shed 5 bases, and the junction held 5 bases outside the gene matches. This CDR3 has 16 residues.

The V call is TRBV30, the J call TRBJ2-1; D might be TRBD1 or TRBD2, each matching 7 bases. Per the germline V gene, CDR1 is GTSNPN and CDR2 is SVGIG (reference sequence). V lost 1 base to trimming and J lost 3 bases, with 16 bases between them. The CDR3 runs 16 residues. CDR3 bases: TGTGCCTGGAGTGCCGCAGGGGGGGCCCTCTACAATGAGCAGTTCTTC. This translates into CAWSAAGGALYNEQFF.

A few counts support this clone. J is TRBJ1-1 and V is TRBV7-9; 7 nucleotides align to TRBD1. Germline V gene data show CDR1 as SEHNR and CDR2 as FQNEAQ (reference sequence). Germline trimming cut 0 bases from V and 1 base from J; bases unmatched to any gene: 5. The CDR3 is made up of 16 amino acids. The DNA for the CDR3 is TGTGCCAGCAGCTTAGCGGGGGCAGGGGGGAACACTGAAGCTTTCTTT. As protein: CASSLAGAGGNTEAFF.

J is TRBJ2-7 and V is TRBV6-6; TRBD2 agrees at 11 bases. V shed 1 base, J shed 3 bases, and the junction held 2 bases outside the gene matches. Germline-derived CDR1 and CDR2 are MNHNY and SVGAGI (reference sequence). CDR3 size: 15 residues. The CDR3 is CASSYFGLAGYEQYF. CDR3 DNA: TGTGCCAGCAGTTACTTTGGACTAGCGGGCTACGAGCAGTACTTC.

The chain joins TRBV5-6 to TRBJ2-2; a possible D gene is TRBD2 (6 bases). The V and J ends lost 2 bases and 0 bases respectively, with 11 bases between them. CDR1 and CDR2 (germline): SGHDT, YYEEEE. There are 16 residues in the CDR3. The CDR3 reads CASSFMTGANTGELFF. CDR3 bases: TGTGCCAGCAGCTTTATGACGGGGGCGAACACCGGGGAGCTGTTTTTT.

The chain is built from TRBV28 and TRBJ1-5; 7 nucleotides agree with TRBD1. Per the germline V gene, CDR1 is MDHEN and CDR2 is SYDVKM. V was clipped by 7 bases and J by 1 base; unmatched bases: 10. The CDR3 spans 16 residues. The CDR3: CASTTWGTVSNQPQHF. The DNA of the CDR3 is TGTGCCAGCACCACTTGGGGGACAGTGAGCAATCAGCCCCAGCATTTT.

The chain is built from TRBV28 and TRBJ1-3; 10 positions match TRBD1. Trimming took 5 bases from V and 0 from J; bases not matched to a gene: 7. This CDR3 has 17 residues. Germline assignment: CDR1 MDHEN and CDR2 SYDVKM. This chain's CDR3 is CASSQPGQGPSGNTIYF. The DNA of the CDR3 is TGTGCCAGCAGTCAACCGGGACAGGGGCCCTCTGGAAACACCATATATTTT. The full variable domain, its missing parts supplied by reference TRBV28 and TRBJ1-3, is DVKVTQSSRYLVKRTGEKVFLECVQDMDHENMFWYRQDPGLGLRLIYFSYDVKMKEKGDIPEGYSVSREKKERFSLILESASTNQTSMYLCASSQPGQGPSGNTIYFGEGSWLTVV.